A single sample is the source of the 19 T cell receptor beta chains below, sequenced in a study of CD8 T cells in Susac syndrome. Reverse transcription of 0.5 to 1 ug RNA was performed with random hexamers. Using its own MiXCR run on the immunoSEQ multiplex PCR reads, TCRdb lists one record per CDR3 protein. The repertoire holds more than 95,000 distinct CDR3 sequences, 93% seen once, with approximately 0.31% in the top ten. The sample taken for sequencing was CD8+ T cells from PBMCs. Receptors originate from a human donor with multiple sclerosis.

The table lists this clonotype with a count of one. The J gene is TRBJ2-3, the V gene TRBV10-3; no firm D call. V lost 2 bases to trimming and J lost 6 bases, with 9 bases between them. In germline, CDR1 is ENHRY, CDR2 SYGVKD. This CDR3 has 13 residues. This chain's CDR3 is CAISEPPGDTQYF. CDR3 bases: TGTGCCATCAGTGAGCCCCCCGGCGATACGCAGTATTTT.

This clonotype was detected only once. This chain connects TRBV11-2 to TRBJ1-6; no definite D call. This CDR3 is 14 amino acids long. The germline V and J ends were trimmed by 1 base and 10 bases, with 11 bases remaining between them. Germline CDR1 and CDR2: SGHAT and FQNNGV. The CDR3 sequence is CASSLVGGRSPLHF. The CDR3 nucleotides read TGTGCCAGCAGCTTAGTTGGAGGGAGGTCACCCCTCCACTTT. Together with reference TRBV11-2 and TRBJ1-6, the CDR3 gives the full variable domain: EAGVAQSPRYKIIEKRQSVAFWCNPISGHATLYWYQQILGQGPKLLIQFQNNGVVDDSQLPKDRFSAERLKGVDSTLKIQPAKLEDSAVYLCASSLVGGRSPLHFGNGTRLTVT.

The V and J genes are TRBV23-1 and TRBJ1-4; weak D call: TRBD1 (5 bases). TRBV23-1 is noted as an ORF with a role that remains uncertain. V lost 7 bases and J lost 3, with 24 bases in between. The CDR3 length is 18 residues. CDR3 DNA sequence: TGCGCCAGCACCTATATAAAACCAGACAGACGATCTAATGAAAAACTGTTTTTT. Its translation: CASTYIKPDRRSNEKLFF.

J is TRBJ2-5 and V is TRBV6-5; 7 positions match TRBD2. Unmatched junction bases numbered 0, after V lost 2 bases and J lost 3 bases. The germline gives CDR1 MNHEY, CDR2 SVGAGI. The CDR3 spans 13 residues. The CDR3 here is CASSYGGEETQYF. CDR3 bases: TGTGCCAGCAGTTACGGGGGGGAAGAGACCCAGTACTTC.

The chain has TRBV4-1 and TRBJ2-7; 7 nucleotides match TRBD2. The trim removed 7 bases at V and 4 bases at J, leaving 16 bases unmatched. Per the germline V gene, CDR1 is MGHRA and CDR2 is YSYEKL. The CDR3 has 16 amino acids. The CDR3: CASTTNHVASGYEQYF. CDR3 sequence (DNA): TGCGCCAGCACCACCAACCACGTTGCTAGCGGTTACGAGCAGTACTTC.

The chain combines TRBV10-1 with TRBJ2-2; D possibly corresponds to TRBD1 (6 bases). The CDR3 totals 15 residues. With 6 bases removed from V and 5 bases from J, the gap between germline ends came to 16 bases. The germline gives CDR1 WNHNN, CDR2 SYGVQD (reference sequence). CDR3 bases: TGCGCCAGCAGCTCCGGGACAACTTATACCGGGGAGCTGTTTTTT. Its translation: CASSSGTTYTGELFF.

The CDR3 DNA follows: TGTGCCACCAGTGCTTCGACAGGGTTGGATACGCAGTATTTT. This gives the protein CATSASTGLDTQYF. The chain has TRBV24-1 and TRBJ2-3, with 7 bases lining up with TRBD1. CDR1 is KGHDR, CDR2 SFDVKD, per germline. The junction had 7 bases not matched to a gene; V was cut back by 5 bases and J by 6 bases. The CDR3 covers 14 residues.

The chain recombines TRBV6-6 with TRBJ1-5; D unclear. V lost 10 bases and J lost 0, with 13 bases in between. Per the germline V gene, CDR1 is MNHNY and CDR2 is SVGAGI (reference sequence). CDR3 length equals 14 residues. CDR3 sequence reads: CATRDGHSNQPQHF. In DNA, the CDR3 is TGTGCCACCCGAGACGGCCATAGCAATCAGCCCCAGCATTTT.

This clonotype was seen once. The CDR3 DNA follows: TGTGCCAGCAGCTTAGCGAATAGTGAGCAGTTCTTC. Residues: CASSLANSEQFF. The chain has TRBV7-6 and TRBJ2-1; the D is unclear. Deletions cut 0 bases from V and 9 bases from J, with 6 bases between. The CDR3 has 12 residues. Germline V gene data show CDR1 as SGHVS and CDR2 as FNYEAQ. The full variable domain, with the rest looked up from reference TRBV7-6 and TRBJ2-1, is GAGVSQSPRYKVTKRGQDVALRCDPISGHVSLYWYRQALGQGPEFLTYFNYEAQQDKSGLPNDRFSAERPEGSISTLTIQRTEQRDSAMYRCASSLANSEQFFGPGTRLTVL.

The chain combines TRBV19 with TRBJ1-1; no reliable D call. CDR1 and CDR2 (germline): LNHDA, SQIVND (reference sequence). The germline V and J ends were trimmed by 3 bases and 10 bases, with 9 bases remaining between them. The CDR3 covers 11 residues. In DNA form, the CDR3 reads TGTGCCAGTAGTATCCCGGACGGAGCTTTCTTT. This sequence encodes CASSIPDGAFF.

The chain recombines TRBV4-1 with TRBJ2-3; 9 bases fit TRBD2. The CDR3 extends over 17 amino acids. With 3 bases clipped from V and 3 bases from J, the junction kept 10 bases outside the gene matches. CDR1 is MGHRA and CDR2 is YSYEKL in the germline V gene. CDR3: CASSQAGGARGTDTQYF. The CDR3 coding sequence is TGCGCCAGCAGCCAGGCGGGAGGGGCGCGGGGAACAGATACGCAGTATTTT.

J is TRBJ1-4 and V is TRBV19, with TRBD1 matching 7 bases. The CDR3 totals 17 residues. V was pared by 6 bases and J by 0 bases, with 10 bases of the junction left unmatched. Germline assignment: CDR1 LNHDA and CDR2 SQIVND (reference sequence). The chain's CDR3 is CASRLRWDSSTNEKLFF. The CDR3 bases are TGTGCCAGTAGGCTCCGATGGGACAGCTCAACTAATGAAAAACTGTTTTTT.

This chain connects TRBV27 to TRBJ2-5, with D perhaps matching TRBD1 (6 bases). CDR1 and CDR2 from the germline V gene are MNHEY and SMNVEV (reference sequence). V lost 5 bases, J lost 4 bases, and 14 bases lay in between. This CDR3 contains 14 residues. The CDR3 loop is CASSLQQGRETQYF. The CDR3 nucleotides read TGTGCCAGCAGTCTCCAACAGGGACGAGAGACCCAGTACTTC.

V gene TRBV7-8 combines with J gene TRBJ2-7, with D unclear. Germline V gene sequence: CDR1 SGHVS, CDR2 FQNEAQ. The CDR3 consists of 12 residues. V lost 0 bases and J lost 4, with 4 bases in between. The CDR3 loop is CASSLAVYEQYF. For the CDR3, the DNA is TGTGCCAGCAGCTTAGCGGTATACGAGCAGTACTTC. Full variable domain (missing parts from reference TRBV7-8 and TRBJ2-7): GAGVSQSPRYKVAKRGQDVALRCDPISGHVSLFWYQQALGQGPEFLTYFQNEAQLDKSGLPSDRFFAERPEGSVSTLKIQRTQQEDSAVYLCASSLAVYEQYFGPGTRLTVT.

V is TRBV27 and J is TRBJ1-2; 8 nucleotides align to TRBD1. The germline V gene has CDR1 MNHEY and CDR2 SMNVEV (reference sequence). CDR3 length equals 15 residues. V shed 5 bases, J shed 3 bases, and the junction held 8 bases outside the gene matches. This CDR3 is CASSQAAGGDYGYTF. The CDR3 DNA is TGTGCCAGCAGTCAAGCGGCAGGGGGCGACTATGGCTACACCTTC.

The chain couples TRBV12-3 or TRBV12-4 to TRBJ1-6, with 8 bases that match TRBD1. The CDR3 consists of 12 residues. V was clipped by 4 bases and J by 17 bases; unmatched bases: 7. The CDR3 loop is CASSSGDRSVHF. The CDR3 DNA sequence: TGTGCCAGCAGTTCCGGGGACAGGTCGGTCCACTTT.

The V and J genes are TRBV20-1 and TRBJ1-2; unclear D gene. Trimming removed 4 bases at V and 6 bases at J, with 9 bases between. CDR1 and CDR2 (germline): DFQATT, SNEGSKA (reference sequence). This CDR3 has 11 amino acids. CDR3: CSANSPHGYTF. CDR3 in DNA: TGCAGTGCTAACAGTCCCCATGGCTACACCTTC.

The chain combines TRBV29-1 with TRBJ2-3; TRBD2 matches at 9 bases. Trimming at V came to 6 bases and at J to 2 bases, leaving 3 bases not matched to a gene. Germline V lookup: CDR1 SQVTM, CDR2 ANQGSEA. The CDR3 covers 13 residues. The CDR3 spells CSVSGGLTDTQYF. DNA of the CDR3: TGCAGCGTCAGCGGGGGGCTCACAGATACGCAGTATTTT.

The chain couples TRBV4-1 to TRBJ2-5; 7 bases fit TRBD2. The CDR3 covers 14 residues. Per germline, CDR1 MGHRA and CDR2 YSYEKL. V gave up 1 base and J gave up 5 bases; unmatched junction bases: 4. The CDR3 sequence: CASSQGRETETQYF. CDR3 in DNA: TGCGCCAGCAGCCAAGGGCGGGAGACCGAGACCCAGTACTTC.